One and the same sample provided the 20 T cell receptor beta chains below, sequenced in a study of blood T cell repertoires in COVID-19. Clones were sequenced by immunoSEQ multiplex PCR, and TCRdb holds only the in-frame ones, with some missing. The data show over 150,000 clones, approximately 91% seen once. The sequenced sample consisted of peripheral blood. These receptors came from a man between 18 and 29 years old with COVID-19, enrolled during active disease.

This chain connects TRBV12-1 to TRBJ2-7; no DNA check was done on the table's D call, TRBD2. TRBV12-1 is tagged as a pseudogene. The CDR3 runs to 15 residues. The CDR3 sequence is CASRRTSGRYYEQYF. The CDR3 coding sequence is TGTGCCAGCAGACGGACTAGCGGGAGGTATTACGAGCAGTACTTC.

This rearrangement joins TRBV27 to TRBJ1-2; TRBD1 is a possible D gene (6 bases). The CDR3 is 14 amino acids. V lost 4 bases and J lost 0, with 9 bases in between. The germline V gene has CDR1 MNHEY and CDR2 SMNVEV (reference sequence). The CDR3 reads CASSSGAPNYGYTF. In DNA, the CDR3 is TGTGCCAGCAGTTCAGGGGCTCCTAACTATGGCTACACCTTC.

The rearrangement links TRBV5-6 to TRBJ1-3, with D perhaps matching TRBD1 (5 bases). Germline V gene sequence: CDR1 SGHDT, CDR2 YYEEEE. The V and J ends lost 0 bases and 3 bases respectively, with 16 bases between them. This CDR3 has 17 residues. CDR3 in amino acids: CASSLGPEGTYGNTIYF. Written as DNA, the CDR3 is TGTGCCAGCAGCTTGGGGCCAGAGGGGACTTATGGAAACACCATATATTTT.

DNA of the CDR3: TGCGCCAGCAGTGTCGACGGGAGCGGGACAGATACGCAGTATTTT. Residues: CASSVDGSGTDTQYF. J is TRBJ2-3 and V is TRBV10-1, with a possible D match to TRBD2 (6 bases). In germline, CDR1 is WNHNN, CDR2 SYGVQD (reference sequence). The CDR3 spans 15 residues. Trimming removed 4 bases at V and 3 bases at J, with 14 bases between.

V usage is TRBV5-4 and J usage is TRBJ2-2; 7 nucleotides line up with TRBD2. The CDR3 sequence is 14 residues long. Germline trimming cut 5 bases from V and 4 bases from J; bases unmatched to any gene: 5. Germline values: CDR1 SGHNT, CDR2 YYREEE (reference sequence). This CDR3 reads CASRGEGSTGELFF. DNA of the CDR3: TGTGCCAGCAGAGGGGAGGGATCCACCGGGGAGCTGTTTTTT.

This rearrangement joins TRBV11-3 to TRBJ1-1; a possible D gene is TRBD1 (5 bases). The length of the CDR3 is 13 residues. From germline, CDR1 is SGHNT and CDR2 YENEEA. Trimming shortened V by 5 bases and J by 2 bases, and 9 bases separated the two germline ends. Here the CDR3 DNA reads TGTGCCAGCAGCAAAGACAGCAACACTGAAGCTTTCTTT. The encoded protein is CASSKDSNTEAFF.

This clone was recorded once. J is TRBJ2-7 and V is TRBV13; 11 bases are a match to TRBD2. The V segment lost 5 bases and the J segment 2 bases; nucleotides outside the gene matches: 8. Germline V lookup: CDR1 PRHDT, CDR2 FYEKMQ (reference sequence). CDR3 length: 16 residues. The CDR3 spells CASSTFSGRGAYEQYF. CDR3 nucleotides: TGTGCCAGCAGCACCTTTAGCGGGAGGGGAGCCTACGAGCAGTACTTC.

The rearrangement joins TRBV6-6 to TRBJ2-7; unclear D gene. Trimming removed 7 bases at V and 4 bases at J, with 8 bases between. In germline, CDR1 is MNHNY, CDR2 SVGAGI (reference sequence). This CDR3 contains 11 residues. The CDR3, as DNA: TGTGCCAGCACCGCCGGGTACGAGCAGTACTTC. Its translation is CASTAGYEQYF.

The chain has TRBV5-5 and TRBJ2-1, with TRBD2 identical over 10 bases. The CDR3 spans 15 residues. Germline V gene sequence: CDR1 SGHKS, CDR2 YYEKEE (reference sequence). V lost 1 base, J lost 10 bases, and 8 bases stayed unmatched. CDR3 DNA sequence: TGTGCCAGCAGCTTGCGTCTAGCGGGAGTTTGGGAGCAGTTCTTC. Protein product: CASSLRLAGVWEQFF.

Of note for this clone: Germline and junction disagree at one end, which may indicate a read error. This chain uses TRBV5-1 with TRBJ1-4; TRBD1 matches 7 bases. Per the germline V gene, CDR1 is SGHRS and CDR2 is YFSETQ. The length of the CDR3 is 16 residues. The CDR3 protein is CASSAVPDRVGEKLLF. CDR3 sequence (DNA): TGCGCCAGCAGCGCCGTACCAGACAGGGTAGGAGAAAAACTGCTTTTT. Looking up the rest from reference TRBV5-1 and TRBJ1-4 gives the full variable domain: KAGVTQTPRYLIKTRGQQVTLSCSPISGHRSVSWYQQTPGQGLQFLFEYFSETQRNKGNFPGRFSGRQFSNSRSEMNVSTLELGDSALYLCASSAVPDRVGEKLLFGSGTQLSVL.

The V gene is TRBV6-1, the J gene TRBJ2-7, with TRBD1 matching over 9 bases. With 10 bases clipped from V and 2 bases from J, the junction kept 6 bases outside the gene matches. The CDR3 loop spans 13 amino acids. The germline CDR1 and CDR2 sequences are MNHNS and SASEGT. In DNA, the CDR3 is TGTGCCACCGGGGGACAGGGAGCCTACGAGCAGTACTTC. It is translated as CATGGQGAYEQYF.

The chain links TRBV29-1 to TRBJ2-1; perhaps TRBD1 as D (6 bases). Trimming removed 7 bases at V and 10 bases at J, with 14 bases between. Germline V gene data show CDR1 as SQVTM and CDR2 as ANQGSEA. CDR3 length: 11 residues. The chain's CDR3 is CSGQGLEEQFF. CDR3 coding DNA: TGCAGCGGCCAGGGGTTAGAGGAGCAGTTCTTC.

This clone appeared a single time. The genes are TRBV28 and TRBJ2-5, with 9 nucleotides matching TRBD1. J was trimmed by 1 base and V by 4 bases; bases with no gene match: 7. The CDR3 has 16 residues. CDR1 and CDR2 (germline): MDHEN, SYDVKM. The DNA for the CDR3 is TGTGCCAGCAGTTGGGGACAGGGACTCGGCCAAGAGACCCAGTACTTC. Translation: CASSWGQGLGQETQYF.

The chain recombines TRBV5-6 with TRBJ2-2; 8 positions agree with TRBD1. Germline V CDR1 and CDR2: SGHDT, YYEEEE. J lost 7 bases, V lost 5 bases, and 10 bases had no gene match. This CDR3 region has 15 residues. DNA for the CDR3: TGTGCCAGCAGACTAATGACAGGGGTGAACGGGGAGCTGTTTTTT. Translated: CASRLMTGVNGELFF.

The chain has TRBV9 and TRBJ2-1, with D maybe TRBD2 (5 bases). Germline CDR1 and CDR2: SGDLS and YYNGEE. Trimming took off 0 bases at V and 4 bases at J, with 14 bases between the two ends. The CDR3 totals 16 residues. CDR3 sequence reads: CASSVAARVEYNEQFF. The CDR3 region has the DNA TGTGCCAGCAGCGTAGCTGCGAGGGTAGAGTACAATGAGCAGTTCTTC.

This chain joins TRBV4-1 and TRBJ2-3; D is possibly TRBD2 (7 bases). The CDR3 has 16 residues. The V end lost 3 bases, the J end lost 4 bases, and 17 bases lay between the germline ends. Germline loops: CDR1 MGHRA, CDR2 YSYEKL. The CDR3 nucleotides are TGCGCCAGCAGCCACCGGGGGCGGGAGAACGCAGATACGCAGTATTTT. This gives the protein CASSHRGRENADTQYF.

The CDR3 nucleotides read TGTGCCAGCAGTTACTCAAGGACAGGGGGCTCCACTGAAGCTTTCTTT. As protein: CASSYSRTGGSTEAFF. V and J are TRBV6-5 and TRBJ1-1; 11 bases agree with TRBD1. Trimming took 0 bases from V and 4 from J; bases not matched to a gene: 4. CDR1 MNHEY and CDR2 SVGAGI come from the germline V gene. The CDR3 length is 16 residues.

J is TRBJ1-2 and V is TRBV19, with 10 nucleotides matching TRBD1. Germline CDR1 reads LNHDA; CDR2 reads SQIVND (reference sequence). The CDR3 runs to 16 residues. The J segment lost 6 bases and the V segment lost 5 bases, leaving 12 bases of the junction unmatched. For the CDR3, the DNA is TGTGCCAGTAGTCCCCACAGGGACAGGGGTGGAGATGGCTACACCTTC. Its translation: CASSPHRDRGGDGYTF.

The rearrangement uses TRBV10-3 and TRBJ2-7; D perhaps matches TRBD1 (6 bases). Trimming removed 5 bases from V and 2 bases from J, with 13 bases in between. This CDR3 has 14 amino acids. CDR1 ENHRY and CDR2 SYGVKD come from the germline V gene. CDR3 nucleotide sequence: TGTGCCATCAGTTCGACAGGAGCCCCCTACGAGCAGTACTTC. Protein sequence: CAISSTGAPYEQYF.

V gene TRBV27 combines with J gene TRBJ1-5; D is uncertain. This CDR3 has 14 residues. Between the trimmed V and J ends, which lost 5 bases and 3 bases, there was a span of 11 bases. Germline CDR1 and CDR2: MNHEY and SMNVEV (reference sequence). DNA of the CDR3: TGTGCCAGCAGTCCGCGCACGTCCAATCAGCCCCAGCATTTT. It is translated as CASSPRTSNQPQHF.